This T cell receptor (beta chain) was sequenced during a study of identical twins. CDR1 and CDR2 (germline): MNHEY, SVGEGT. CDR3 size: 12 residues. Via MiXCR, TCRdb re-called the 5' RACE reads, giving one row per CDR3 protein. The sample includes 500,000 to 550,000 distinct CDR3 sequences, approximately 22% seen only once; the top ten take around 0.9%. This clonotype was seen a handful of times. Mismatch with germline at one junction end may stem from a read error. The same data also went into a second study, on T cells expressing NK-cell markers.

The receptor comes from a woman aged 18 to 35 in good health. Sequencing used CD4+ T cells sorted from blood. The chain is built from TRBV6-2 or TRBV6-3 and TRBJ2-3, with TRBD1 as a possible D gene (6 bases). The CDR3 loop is CATKRDTDRQYF. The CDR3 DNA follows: TGTGCCACCAAACGGGACACCGATAGGCAGTATTTT.